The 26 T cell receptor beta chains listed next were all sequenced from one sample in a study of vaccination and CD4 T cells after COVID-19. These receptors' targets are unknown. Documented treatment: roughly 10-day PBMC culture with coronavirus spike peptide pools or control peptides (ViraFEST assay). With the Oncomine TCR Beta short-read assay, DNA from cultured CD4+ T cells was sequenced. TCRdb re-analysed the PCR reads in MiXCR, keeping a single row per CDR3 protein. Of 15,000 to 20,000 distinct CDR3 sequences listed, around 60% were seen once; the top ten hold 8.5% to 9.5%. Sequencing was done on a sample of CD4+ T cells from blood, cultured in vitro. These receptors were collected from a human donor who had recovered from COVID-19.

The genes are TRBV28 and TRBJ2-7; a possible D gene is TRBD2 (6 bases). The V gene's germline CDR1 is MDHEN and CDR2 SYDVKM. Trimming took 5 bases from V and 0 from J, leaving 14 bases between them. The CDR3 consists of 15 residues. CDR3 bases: TGTGCCAGCAGTGCGGGACTCCCGAGCTCCTACGAGCAGTACTTC. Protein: CASSAGLPSSYEQYF.

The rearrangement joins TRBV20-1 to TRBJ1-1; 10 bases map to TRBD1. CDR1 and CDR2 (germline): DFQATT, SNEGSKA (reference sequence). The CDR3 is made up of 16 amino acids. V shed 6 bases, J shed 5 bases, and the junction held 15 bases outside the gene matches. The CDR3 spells CSAQDRDRGGRTEAFF. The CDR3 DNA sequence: TGCAGTGCCCAGGACCGGGACAGGGGAGGAAGGACTGAAGCTTTCTTT.

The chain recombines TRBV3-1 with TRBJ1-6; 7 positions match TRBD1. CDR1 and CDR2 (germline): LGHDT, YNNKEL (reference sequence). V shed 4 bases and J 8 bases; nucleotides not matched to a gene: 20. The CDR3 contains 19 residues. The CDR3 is CASSLDRDSGNIGHSPLHF. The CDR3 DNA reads TGTGCCAGCAGCCTCGACCGGGACAGTGGGAATATCGGGCATTCACCCCTCCACTTT.

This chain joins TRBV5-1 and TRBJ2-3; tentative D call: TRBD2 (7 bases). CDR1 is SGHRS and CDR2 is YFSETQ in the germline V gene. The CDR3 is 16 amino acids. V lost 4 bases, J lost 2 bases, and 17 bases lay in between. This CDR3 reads CASSPGGGGFTDTQYF. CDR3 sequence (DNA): TGCGCCAGCAGCCCCGGGGGCGGGGGCTTCACAGATACGCAGTATTTT.

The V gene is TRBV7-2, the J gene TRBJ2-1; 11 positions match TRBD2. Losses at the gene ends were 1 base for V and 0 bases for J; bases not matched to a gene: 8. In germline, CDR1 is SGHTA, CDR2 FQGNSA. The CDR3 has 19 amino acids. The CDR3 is CASSLVAATSGSSYNEQFF. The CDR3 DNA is TGTGCCAGCAGCTTAGTAGCCGCAACTAGCGGGAGCTCCTACAATGAGCAGTTCTTC. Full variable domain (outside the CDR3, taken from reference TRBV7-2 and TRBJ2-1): GAGVSQSPSNKVTEKGKDVELRCDPISGHTALYWYRQSLGQGLEFLIYFQGNSAPDKSGLPSDRFSAERTGGSVSTLTIQRTQQEDSAVYLCASSLVAATSGSSYNEQFFGPGTRLTVL.

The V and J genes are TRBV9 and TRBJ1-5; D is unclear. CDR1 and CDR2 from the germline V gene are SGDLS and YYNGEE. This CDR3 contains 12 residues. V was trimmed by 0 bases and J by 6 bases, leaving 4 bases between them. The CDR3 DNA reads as TGTGCCAGCAGCGTAGAGGGTCAGCCCCAGCATTTT. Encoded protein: CASSVEGQPQHF.

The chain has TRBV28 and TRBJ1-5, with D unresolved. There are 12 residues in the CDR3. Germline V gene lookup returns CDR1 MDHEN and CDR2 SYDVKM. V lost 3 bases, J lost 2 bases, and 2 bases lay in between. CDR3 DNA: TGTGCCAGCAGTTTCGGCAATCAGCCCCAGCATTTT. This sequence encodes CASSFGNQPQHF.

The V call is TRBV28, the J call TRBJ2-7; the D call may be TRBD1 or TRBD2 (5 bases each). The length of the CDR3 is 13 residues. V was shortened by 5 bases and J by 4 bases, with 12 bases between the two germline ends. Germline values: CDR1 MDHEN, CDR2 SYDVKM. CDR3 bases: TGTGCCAGCAGTATGGGACCGCTTTACGAGCAGTACTTC. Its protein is CASSMGPLYEQYF.

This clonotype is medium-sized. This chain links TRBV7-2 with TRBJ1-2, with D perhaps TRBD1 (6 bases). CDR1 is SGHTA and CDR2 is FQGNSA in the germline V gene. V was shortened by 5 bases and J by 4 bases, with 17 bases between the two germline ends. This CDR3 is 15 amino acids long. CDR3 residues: CASSPGGRVLYGYTF. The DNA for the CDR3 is TGTGCCAGCAGCCCGGGGGGCAGGGTTCTCTATGGCTACACCTTC.

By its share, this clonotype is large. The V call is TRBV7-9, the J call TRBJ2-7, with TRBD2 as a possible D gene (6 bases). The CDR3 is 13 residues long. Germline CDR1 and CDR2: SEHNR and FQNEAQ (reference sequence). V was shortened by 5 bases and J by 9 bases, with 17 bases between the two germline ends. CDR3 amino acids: CASSGSGEVGQYF. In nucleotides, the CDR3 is TGTGCCAGCAGCGGATCCGGGGAGGTCGGGCAGTACTTC.

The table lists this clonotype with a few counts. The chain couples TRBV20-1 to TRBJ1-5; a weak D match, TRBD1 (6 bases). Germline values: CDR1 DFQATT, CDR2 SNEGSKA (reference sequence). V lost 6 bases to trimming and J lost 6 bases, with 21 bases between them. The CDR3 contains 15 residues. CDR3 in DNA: TGCAGTGCCATAGTCGGAACACAGGGAGCTCAGCCCCAGCATTTT. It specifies CSAIVGTQGAQPQHF.

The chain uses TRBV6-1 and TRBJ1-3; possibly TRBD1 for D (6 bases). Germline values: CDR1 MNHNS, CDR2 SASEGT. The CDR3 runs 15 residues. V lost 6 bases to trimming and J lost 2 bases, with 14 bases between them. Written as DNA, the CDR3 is TGTGCCAGCAGCCTACAGGGTGTACCTGGAAACACCATATATTTT. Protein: CASSLQGVPGNTIYF.

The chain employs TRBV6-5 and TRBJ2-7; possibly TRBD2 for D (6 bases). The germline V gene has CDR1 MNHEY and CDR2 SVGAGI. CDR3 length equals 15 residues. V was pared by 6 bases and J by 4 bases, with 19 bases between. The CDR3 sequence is CASSYNSGLPYEQYF. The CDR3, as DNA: TGTGCCAGCAGCTACAATAGCGGCCTTCCTTACGAGCAGTACTTC.

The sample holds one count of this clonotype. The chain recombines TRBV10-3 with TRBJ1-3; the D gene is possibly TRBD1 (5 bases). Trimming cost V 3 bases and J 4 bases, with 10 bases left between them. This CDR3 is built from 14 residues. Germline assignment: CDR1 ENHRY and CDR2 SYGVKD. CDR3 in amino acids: CAISDWDGGNTIYF. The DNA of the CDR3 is TGTGCCATCAGTGACTGGGACGGAGGAAACACCATATATTTT.

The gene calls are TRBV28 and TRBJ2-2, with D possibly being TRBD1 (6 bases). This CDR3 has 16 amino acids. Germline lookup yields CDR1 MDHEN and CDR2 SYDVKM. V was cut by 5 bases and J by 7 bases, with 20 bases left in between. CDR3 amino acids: CASSPGEGARVGELFF. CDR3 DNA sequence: TGTGCCAGCAGTCCAGGGGAAGGGGCTAGGGTCGGGGAGCTGTTTTTT. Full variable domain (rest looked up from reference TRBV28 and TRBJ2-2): DVKVTQSSRYLVKRTGEKVFLECVQDMDHENMFWYRQDPGLGLRLIYFSYDVKMKEKGDIPEGYSVSREKKERFSLILESASTNQTSMYLCASSPGEGARVGELFFGEGSRLTVL.

The CDR3: CASSQRFLGGLAGGLAQYF. CDR3 DNA sequence: TGTGCCAGCAGCCAGCGATTCCTGGGTGGACTAGCGGGAGGCCTTGCGCAGTATTTT. V usage is TRBV14 and J usage is TRBJ2-3, with 14 bases fitting TRBD2. Per the germline V gene, CDR1 is SGHDN and CDR2 is FVKESK. J gave up 10 bases and V 3 bases, and 18 bases lay outside the gene matches. This CDR3 has 19 residues.

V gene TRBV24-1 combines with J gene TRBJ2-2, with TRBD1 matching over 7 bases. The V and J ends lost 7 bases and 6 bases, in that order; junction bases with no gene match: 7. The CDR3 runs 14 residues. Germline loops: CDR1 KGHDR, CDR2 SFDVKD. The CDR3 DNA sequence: TGTGCCACCAGCCGACAGGGATTTCCCGGGGAGCTGTTTTTT. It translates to CATSRQGFPGELFF.

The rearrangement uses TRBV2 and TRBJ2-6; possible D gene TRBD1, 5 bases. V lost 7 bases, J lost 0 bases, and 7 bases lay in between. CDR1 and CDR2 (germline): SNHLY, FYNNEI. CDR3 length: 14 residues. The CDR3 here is CASNTGSGANVLTF. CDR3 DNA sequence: TGTGCCAGCAACACAGGCTCTGGGGCCAACGTCCTGACTTTC.

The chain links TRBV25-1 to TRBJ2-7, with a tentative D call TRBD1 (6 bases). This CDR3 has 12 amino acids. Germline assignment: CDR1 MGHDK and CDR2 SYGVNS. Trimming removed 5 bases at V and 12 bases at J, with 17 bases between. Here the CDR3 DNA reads TGTGCCAGCAGTTCACACACAGGGAAAGCGTACTTC. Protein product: CASSSHTGKAYF.

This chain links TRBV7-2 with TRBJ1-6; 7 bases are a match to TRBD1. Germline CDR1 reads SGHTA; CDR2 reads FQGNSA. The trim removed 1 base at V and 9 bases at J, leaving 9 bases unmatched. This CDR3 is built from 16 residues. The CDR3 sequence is CASSLVGGMRSSPLHF. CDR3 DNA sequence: TGTGCCAGCAGCTTAGTAGGGGGCATGAGGAGTTCACCCCTCCACTTT. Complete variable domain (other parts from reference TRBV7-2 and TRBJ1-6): GAGVSQSPSNKVTEKGKDVELRCDPISGHTALYWYRQSLGQGLEFLIYFQGNSAPDKSGLPSDRFSAERTGGSVSTLTIQRTQQEDSAVYLCASSLVGGMRSSPLHFGNGTRLTVT.

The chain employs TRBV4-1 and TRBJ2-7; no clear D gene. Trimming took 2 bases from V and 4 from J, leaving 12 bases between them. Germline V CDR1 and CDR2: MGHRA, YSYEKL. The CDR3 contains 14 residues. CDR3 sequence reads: CASSQPRATYEQYF. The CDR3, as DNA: TGCGCCAGCAGCCAACCCCGGGCAACTTACGAGCAGTACTTC.

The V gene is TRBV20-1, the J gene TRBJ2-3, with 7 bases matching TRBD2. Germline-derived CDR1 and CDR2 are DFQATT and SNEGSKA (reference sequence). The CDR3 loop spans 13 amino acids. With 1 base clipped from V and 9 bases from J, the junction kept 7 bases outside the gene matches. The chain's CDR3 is CSARGPGGGTQYF. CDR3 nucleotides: TGCAGTGCTAGAGGCCCGGGGGGTGGGACGCAGTATTTT.

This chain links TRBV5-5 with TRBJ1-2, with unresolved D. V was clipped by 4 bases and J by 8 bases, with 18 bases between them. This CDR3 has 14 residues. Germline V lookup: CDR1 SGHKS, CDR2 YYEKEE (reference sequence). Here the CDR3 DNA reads TGTGCCAGCAGCCCCCGAGGAGATCCGGGGGGCTACACCTTC. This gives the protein CASSPRGDPGGYTF.

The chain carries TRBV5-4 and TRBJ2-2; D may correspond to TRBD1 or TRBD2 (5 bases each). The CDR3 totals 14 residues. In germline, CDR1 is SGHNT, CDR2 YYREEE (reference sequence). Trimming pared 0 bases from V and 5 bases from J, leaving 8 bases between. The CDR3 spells CASSLGGRTGELFF. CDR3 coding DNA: TGTGCCAGCAGCTTGGGGGGACGAACCGGGGAGCTGTTTTTT. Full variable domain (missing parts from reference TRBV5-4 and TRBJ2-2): ETGVTQSPTHLIKTRGQQVTLRCSSQSGHNTVSWYQQALGQGPQFIFQYYREEENGRGNFPPRFSGLQFPNYSSELNVNALELDDSALYLCASSLGGRTGELFFGEGSRLTVL.

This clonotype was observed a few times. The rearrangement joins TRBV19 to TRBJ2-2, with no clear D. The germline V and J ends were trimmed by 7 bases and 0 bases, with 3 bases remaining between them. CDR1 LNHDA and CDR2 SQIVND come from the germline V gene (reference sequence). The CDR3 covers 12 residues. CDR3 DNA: TGTGCCAGTATTTCGAACACCGGGGAGCTGTTTTTT. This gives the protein CASISNTGELFF.

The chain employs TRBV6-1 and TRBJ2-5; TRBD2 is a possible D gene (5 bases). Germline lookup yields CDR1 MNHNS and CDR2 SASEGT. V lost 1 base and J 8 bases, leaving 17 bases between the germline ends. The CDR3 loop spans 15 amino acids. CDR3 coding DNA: TGTGCCAGCAGTGAAGTATGGGGTGAGGGAGTTACCCAGTACTTC. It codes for CASSEVWGEGVTQYF.